This TCR beta chain was sequenced for a study of blood T cells in healthy people across ages. Whole-study results and caveats: There was no known CMV status for donors, so expanded clonotype changes were possibly confounded.

Next came a second PCR, run for about 7 to 12 cycles, which used a sample-barcoded 5' primer along with a J-beta primer mix. TCRdb itself ran the 5' RACE reads through MiXCR, one entry per CDR3 protein. The profile shows roughly 1.9 million distinct CDR3 sequences, approximately 39% of them singletons. To note about this clonotype: The target antigen is unknown.

The sequenced sample consisted of blood. The receptor was derived from a human donor in good health.

The CDR3 region has the DNA TGTGCCAGCAGCCAAACCGGGAATAATGAAAAACTGTTTTTT. Translating it yields CASSQTGNNEKLFF. The chain employs TRBV28 and TRBJ1-4; the D is unclear. V gave up 6 bases and J gave up 4 bases, with 12 bases separating them. The CDR3 is made up of 14 amino acids. CDR1 is MDHEN, CDR2 SYDVKM, per germline.